The next 26 T cell receptor beta chains were all read from a single sample in a study of blood T cell repertoires in COVID-19. Clones were read by immunoSEQ multiplex PCR, and TCRdb kept only the in-frame ones, dropping some. The repertoire includes roughly 360,000 clones, more than 65% of them detected once, and roughly 1.1% sits in the top ten. Sequencing was done on a sample of peripheral blood. The receptors were sampled from a human donor with acute or convalescent COVID-19. The donor label of this sample is uncertain.

The V call is TRBV7-9, the J call TRBJ1-4; tentatively, D is TRBD1 (5 bases). V was cut by 2 bases and J by 5 bases, with 12 bases left in between. Germline loops: CDR1 SEHNR, CDR2 FQNEAQ (reference sequence). CDR3 size: 15 residues. CDR3 in amino acids: CASSLIQASNEKLFF. CDR3 DNA sequence: TGTGCCAGCAGCTTAATACAGGCTTCGAATGAAAAACTGTTTTTT.

In its sample, this clone was seen once. This sequence joins TRBV2 and TRBJ1-2; 7 bases agree with TRBD1. The CDR3 loop spans 13 amino acids. Trimming removed 6 bases from V and 6 bases from J; junction bases left unmatched: 7. CDR1 is SNHLY and CDR2 is FYNNEI in the germline V gene. The CDR3 is CASSTGVLDGYTF. The CDR3 nucleotides are TGTGCCAGCAGCACAGGGGTTCTCGATGGCTACACCTTC.

The V and J genes are TRBV24-1 and TRBJ1-1; 7 bases fit TRBD1. This CDR3 contains 13 residues. V lost 5 bases, J lost 1 base, and 0 bases stayed unmatched. CDR1 and CDR2 from the germline V gene are KGHDR and SFDVKD. The CDR3 DNA is TGTGCCACCAGTGGGACAGGGAACACTGAAGCTTTCTTT. It is translated as CATSGTGNTEAFF.

CDR3 region: CAWSPQGLPRQPQHF. The CDR3 DNA sequence: TGTGCCTGGAGCCCGCAGGGCCTTCCGCGTCAGCCCCAGCATTTT. The chain links TRBV30 to TRBJ1-5; the D gene is possibly TRBD1 (5 bases). The germline V gene has CDR1 GTSNPN and CDR2 SVGIG (reference sequence). V dropped 3 bases and J dropped 6 bases, with 18 bases sitting between them. This CDR3 region has 15 residues.

This chain uses TRBV6-5 with TRBJ2-2, with unresolved D. From germline, CDR1 is MNHEY and CDR2 SVGAGI. The CDR3 is made up of 12 amino acids. V was pared by 2 bases and J by 8 bases, with 6 bases between. The CDR3 DNA follows: TGTGCCAGCAGTTACCCTAGGGGGGAGCTGTTTTTT. Protein sequence: CASSYPRGELFF.

The rearrangement links TRBV11-2 to TRBJ1-5; maybe TRBD1 (5 bases). Trimming took off 6 bases at V and 4 bases at J, with 13 bases between the two ends. This CDR3 has 14 amino acids. Germline CDR1 SGHAT, CDR2 FQNNGV. The CDR3 coding sequence is TGTGCCAGCAGTATCGGGGGGTCAAATCAGCCCCAGCATTTT. Translated, it gives CASSIGGSNQPQHF.

The chain uses TRBV5-8 and TRBJ1-4; the D gene is possibly TRBD1 (6 bases). V was pared by 4 bases and J by 7 bases, with 17 bases between. Germline CDR1 is SGHTS and CDR2 is YDEGEE. The CDR3 is made up of 15 amino acids. CDR3 amino acids: CASSPPGGRVEKLFF. In DNA, the CDR3 is TGTGCCAGCAGCCCCCCCGGGGGGCGCGTTGAAAAACTGTTTTTT.

J is TRBJ1-1 and V is TRBV29-1; TRBD1 matches at 9 bases. From germline, CDR1 is SQVTM and CDR2 ANQGSEA. V trimming: 7 bases; J trimming: 6 bases; junction bases outside the gene matches: 15. The CDR3 loop spans 15 amino acids. The CDR3 here is CSAMDRGGEKAEAFF. The CDR3 region has the DNA TGCAGCGCCATGGACAGGGGAGGCGAGAAGGCTGAAGCTTTCTTT.

CDR3: CASSLTGSGLYNEQFF. The CDR3 DNA is TGTGCCAGCAGTCTGACAGGGAGCGGGCTTTACAATGAGCAGTTCTTC. The chain recombines TRBV6-6 with TRBJ2-1, with a possible D match to TRBD1 (7 bases). The CDR3 has 16 residues. Trimming pared 5 bases from V and 4 bases from J, leaving 18 bases between. The germline gives CDR1 MNHNY, CDR2 SVGAGI (reference sequence).

This clone was picked up one time. J is TRBJ2-2 and V is TRBV6-5; TRBD1 is a possible D gene (5 bases). There are 13 residues in the CDR3. Between the trimmed V and J ends, which lost 6 bases and 3 bases, there was a span of 8 bases. Germline values: CDR1 MNHEY, CDR2 SVGAGI. The CDR3 protein is CASRVQDTGELFF. CDR3 coding DNA: TGTGCCAGCAGAGTACAGGACACCGGGGAGCTGTTTTTT.

The chain links TRBV15 to TRBJ1-5; no clear D gene. In germline, CDR1 is LNHNV, CDR2 YYDKDF (reference sequence). Trimming left V 3 bases short and J 0 bases short, with 9 bases between. The CDR3 loop spans 15 amino acids. DNA of the CDR3: TGTGCCACCAGCAGGGAAACTATTAGCAATCAGCCCCAGCATTTT. This codes for CATSRETISNQPQHF.

The chain has TRBV28 and TRBJ1-5; D possibly corresponds to TRBD1 (5 bases). There are 14 residues in the CDR3. Germline CDR1 is MDHEN and CDR2 is SYDVKM. Trimming shortened V by 6 bases and J by 4 bases, and 13 bases separated the two germline ends. The CDR3: CASRGTRGNQPQHF. The CDR3 nucleotides read TGTGCCAGCAGGGGGACGCGGGGGAATCAGCCCCAGCATTTT. The full variable domain, rest sourced from reference TRBV28 and TRBJ1-5, is DVKVTQSSRYLVKRTGEKVFLECVQDMDHENMFWYRQDPGLGLRLIYFSYDVKMKEKGDIPEGYSVSREKKERFSLILESASTNQTSMYLCASRGTRGNQPQHFGDGTRLSIL.

The chain recombines TRBV30 with TRBJ2-5; 12 bases fit TRBD2. Trimming took 5 bases from V and 9 from J; bases not matched to a gene: 13. Germline V lookup: CDR1 GTSNPN, CDR2 SVGIG (reference sequence). This CDR3 has 15 residues. The DNA of the CDR3 is TGTGCCTGGGGGATAGGACTAGCGGGATCCGAGCCCCAGTACTTC. Translated: CAWGIGLAGSEPQYF.

The chain couples TRBV7-6 to TRBJ2-5; TRBD2 agrees at 7 bases. This CDR3 is 16 amino acids long. The J segment lost 5 bases and the V segment lost 5 bases, leaving 14 bases of the junction unmatched. Per germline, CDR1 SGHVS and CDR2 FNYEAQ. The DNA of the CDR3 is TGTGCCAGCAGCCCCGGGCGGGGGTCGCCAGGCGAGACCCAGTACTTC. This sequence encodes CASSPGRGSPGETQYF.

The rearrangement links TRBV24-1 to TRBJ2-1, with a weak D call TRBD2 (5 bases). Germline V gives CDR1 KGHDR, CDR2 SFDVKD. The CDR3 is made up of 14 amino acids. The V and J ends lost 5 bases and 5 bases respectively, with 12 bases between them. CDR3 nucleotide sequence: TGTGCCACCAGTGTCGGGGATCAGAACAATGAGCAGTTCTTC. Amino acids: CATSVGDQNNEQFF.

This clone was seen a single time. The V and J genes are TRBV2 and TRBJ2-1, with TRBD2 identical over 9 bases. This CDR3 has 13 residues. CDR1 and CDR2 (germline): SNHLY, FYNNEI. V lost 7 bases, J lost 3 bases, and 1 base stayed unmatched. In DNA, the CDR3 is TGTGCCAGCAAGCGGGGGGACTACAATGAGCAGTTCTTC. This translates into CASKRGDYNEQFF.

V is TRBV5-1 and J is TRBJ2-2; D may be TRBD2 (6 bases). V was trimmed by 4 bases and J by 0 bases, leaving 10 bases between them. The CDR3 sequence is 15 residues long. Germline V CDR1 and CDR2: SGHRS, YFSETQ. The CDR3 region is CASSRLAANTGELFF. The DNA for the CDR3 is TGCGCCAGCAGCCGGTTAGCGGCGAACACCGGGGAGCTGTTTTTT.

The V call is TRBV6-2 or TRBV6-3, the J call TRBJ2-3; 13 positions agree with TRBD2. Losses at the gene ends were 5 bases for V and 1 base for J; bases not matched to a gene: 9. Germline CDR1 is MNHEY and CDR2 is SVGEGT. CDR3 length equals 18 residues. The CDR3 reads CASSATSGGARRTDTQYF. In DNA form, the CDR3 reads TGTGCCAGCAGTGCCACTAGCGGGGGGGCTAGGCGCACAGATACGCAGTATTTT.

This chain links TRBV6-4 with TRBJ1-2, with 8 bases identical to TRBD1. CDR1 is MRHNA and CDR2 is SNTAGT in the germline V gene. This CDR3 comprises 15 residues. V was clipped by 6 bases and J by 4 bases; unmatched bases: 10. This CDR3 reads CASRLSPGGGYGYTF. The CDR3 nucleotides read TGTGCCAGCAGGCTCTCCCCAGGGGGCGGCTATGGCTACACCTTC.

The gene calls are TRBV7-9 and TRBJ1-1; maybe TRBD1 (6 bases). CDR3 length equals 18 residues. Trimming cost V 2 bases and J 1 base, with 20 bases left between them. CDR1 is SEHNR and CDR2 is FQNEAQ in the germline V gene (reference sequence). The CDR3 nucleotides are TGTGCCAGCAGCTTACCAGGGGCGAGCAACGTAAAGAACACTGAAGCTTTCTTT. This codes for CASSLPGASNVKNTEAFF. Based on the CDR3 plus reference TRBV7-9 and TRBJ1-1, the full variable domain is DTGVSQNPRHKITKRGQNVTFRCDPISEHNRLYWYRQTLGQGPEFLTYFQNEAQLEKSRLLSDRFSAERPKGSFSTLEIQRTEQGDSAMYLCASSLPGASNVKNTEAFFGQGTRLTVV.

This chain connects TRBV6-5 to TRBJ1-1; D gene ambiguous. From germline, CDR1 is MNHEY and CDR2 SVGAGI. The CDR3 runs 13 residues. The ends were cut back, 4 bases at V and 4 bases at J, with 10 bases in the middle. The CDR3 sequence is CASSSTGSTEAFF. Here the CDR3 DNA reads TGTGCCAGCAGTTCCACGGGGAGCACTGAAGCTTTCTTT.

The CDR3 DNA reads TGTGCCTGGAGTGTTGGACAGTCATACGAGCAGTACTTC. This sequence encodes CAWSVGQSYEQYF. The chain carries TRBV30 and TRBJ2-7; tentatively, D is TRBD1 (6 bases). The CDR3 runs to 13 residues. CDR1 and CDR2 from the germline V gene are GTSNPN and SVGIG (reference sequence). V was clipped by 0 bases and J by 4 bases, with 10 bases between them.

This clone was picked up a small number of times. V is TRBV6-5 and J is TRBJ1-2; 7 nucleotides agree with TRBD1. The CDR3 consists of 14 residues. V trimming: 6 bases; J trimming: 4 bases; junction bases outside the gene matches: 8. Germline CDR1 reads MNHEY; CDR2 reads SVGAGI. The CDR3 DNA sequence: TGTGCCAGCAGGGAGACAGACAGGGCCTATGGCTACACCTTC. Residues: CASRETDRAYGYTF.

This chain connects TRBV6-5 to TRBJ1-2; 11 nucleotides line up with TRBD1. The germline CDR1 and CDR2 sequences are MNHEY and SVGAGI. CDR3 length: 14 amino acids. After removal of 7 bases from V and 7 bases from J, the junction contained 8 bases not matched to a gene. CDR3 region: CASKGPGQGGGYTF. The CDR3 DNA sequence: TGTGCCAGCAAGGGGCCGGGACAGGGGGGTGGCTACACCTTC.

The chain recombines TRBV9 with TRBJ1-6; 7 bases align to TRBD1. Germline V gene sequence: CDR1 SGDLS, CDR2 YYNGEE. This CDR3 contains 13 residues. Trimming removed 5 bases from V and 10 bases from J; junction bases left unmatched: 6. Here the CDR3 reads CASSNTGESPLHF. The CDR3 DNA follows: TGTGCCAGCAGTAATACAGGGGAGTCACCCCTCCACTTT.

Comment on this clone: At the DNA level, this CDR3 is encoded by other sequences in the same sample as well. The rearrangement uses TRBV15 and TRBJ1-4, with a tentative D call TRBD1 (6 bases). Germline V gives CDR1 LNHNV, CDR2 YYDKDF (reference sequence). Between the trimmed V and J ends, which lost 1 base and 4 bases, there was a span of 10 bases. CDR3 length equals 15 residues. The CDR3 nucleotides read TGTGCCACCAGCAGAGTGGACAGCCTTAATGAAAAACTGTTTTTT. As protein: CATSRVDSLNEKLFF. Variable domain in full (rest from reference TRBV15 and TRBJ1-4): DAMVIQNPRYQVTQFGKPVTLSCSQTLNHNVMYWYQQKSSQAPKLLFHYYDKDFNNEADTPDNFQSRRPNTSFCFLDIRSPGLGDTAMYLCATSRVDSLNEKLFFGSGTQLSVL.